Following are 20 T cell receptor beta chains from one sample sequenced in a study of vaccination and CD4 T cells after COVID-19. Stated treatment: roughly 11-day PBMC culture with coronavirus spike peptide pools or control peptides (ViraFEST assay). The Oncomine TCR Beta short-read assay was applied to DNA of cultured CD4+ T cells. MiXCR, applied by TCRdb to the PCR reads, yields one record per CDR3 protein. This repertoire shows 12,000 or so distinct CDR3 sequences, around half found once; its top ten account for 15% to 20%. For these receptors, no antigen is known. Source: cultured CD4+ T cells from blood, taken after SARS-CoV-2 vaccination. These receptors were collected from a human donor with COVID-19.

This chain uses TRBV7-9 with TRBJ2-3; D gene uncertain. The CDR3 consists of 18 residues. Germline V gene lookup returns CDR1 SEHNR and CDR2 FQNEAQ (reference sequence). V lost 2 bases and J 0 bases, leaving 18 bases between the germline ends. CDR3 region: CASSLTSRSGASTDTQYF. The CDR3 region has the DNA TGTGCCAGCAGCTTAACATCTCGGTCAGGTGCGAGCACAGATACGCAGTATTTT.

This clonotype has more than one count but fewer than ten. The V and J genes are TRBV19 and TRBJ2-5, with D tentatively TRBD2 (7 bases). From germline, CDR1 is LNHDA and CDR2 SQIVND (reference sequence). The CDR3 extends over 14 amino acids. V was clipped by 0 bases and J by 6 bases, with 11 bases between them. The CDR3 coding sequence is TGTGCCAGTAGTATAGAGGGAGGGGGAAAGACCCAGTACTTC. Translating gives CASSIEGGGKTQYF.

This clonotype was recorded a few times. The chain carries TRBV20-1 and TRBJ1-6; TRBD1 agrees at 9 bases. This CDR3 region has 15 residues. V was clipped by 5 bases and J by 4 bases; unmatched bases: 6. Germline V gene lookup returns CDR1 DFQATT and CDR2 SNEGSKA (reference sequence). The CDR3 DNA sequence: TGCAGTGCTCCGACCGGGACAGGGTATAATTCACCCCTCCACTTT. Its protein is CSAPTGTGYNSPLHF.

The genes are TRBV6-1 and TRBJ2-5, with D maybe TRBD2 (5 bases). V was shortened by 7 bases and J by 4 bases, with 10 bases between the two germline ends. Germline V gene sequence: CDR1 MNHNS, CDR2 SASEGT. CDR3 length equals 12 residues. The CDR3 nucleotides are TGTGCCAGCAATGGCGGGTCAGAGACCCAGTACTTC. It codes for CASNGGSETQYF.

This clonotype turned up a few times. CDR3 DNA: TGTGCCAGCAGTTTACAAGGTAACAATCAGCCCCAGCATTTT. Translation: CASSLQGNNQPQHF. The gene calls are TRBV27 and TRBJ1-5; D is uncertain. Germline CDR1 reads MNHEY; CDR2 reads SMNVEV (reference sequence). Trimming removed 2 bases at V and 3 bases at J, with 8 bases between. The CDR3 has 14 residues.

Only a few counts were recorded for this clonotype. CDR3 sequence: CSATVGQVQGYTF. Written as DNA, the CDR3 is TGCAGTGCCACCGTCGGACAGGTCCAAGGCTACACCTTC. This chain joins TRBV20-1 and TRBJ1-2, with 7 bases that match TRBD1. This CDR3 region has 13 residues. The V and J ends lost 6 bases and 8 bases, in that order; junction bases with no gene match: 12. CDR1 and CDR2 (germline): DFQATT, SNEGSKA (reference sequence).

J is TRBJ2-2 and V is TRBV7-9; 9 nucleotides agree with TRBD1. V trimming: 4 bases; J trimming: 1 base; junction bases outside the gene matches: 13. CDR3 length: 19 amino acids. CDR1 is SEHNR, CDR2 FQNEAQ, per germline (reference sequence). This chain's CDR3 is CASSYRKGQGEGNTGELFF. In DNA form, the CDR3 reads TGTGCCAGCAGCTATAGAAAGGGACAGGGAGAAGGGAACACCGGGGAGCTGTTTTTT.

This chain links TRBV30 with TRBJ1-6; 7 nucleotides align to TRBD1. CDR1 is GTSNPN, CDR2 SVGIG, per germline (reference sequence). The CDR3 length is 16 residues. J gave up 0 bases and V 3 bases, and 5 bases lay outside the gene matches. CDR3 coding DNA: TGTGCCTGGAGGGGGAACAGGGGCTCCTATAATTCACCCCTCCACTTT. Translated: CAWRGNRGSYNSPLHF.

This chain uses TRBV28 with TRBJ1-2, with D unclear. CDR1 and CDR2 (germline): MDHEN, SYDVKM. CDR3 length equals 14 residues. V was pared by 5 bases and J by 4 bases, with 14 bases between. The CDR3 loop is CASSLSQVVYGYTF. The CDR3 bases are TGTGCCAGCAGTCTATCCCAGGTGGTCTATGGCTACACCTTC.

This clonotype ranks as medium-sized. The chain links TRBV27 to TRBJ1-6; D remains ambiguous. The germline V gene encodes CDR1 MNHEY and CDR2 SMNVEV (reference sequence). The V and J ends lost 6 bases and 0 bases respectively, with 3 bases between them. The CDR3 consists of 13 residues. CDR3 loop: CASRGSYNSPLHF. CDR3 DNA sequence: TGTGCCAGCAGGGGCTCCTATAATTCACCCCTCCACTTT.

This clonotype was seen only once. The chain is built from TRBV12-3 or TRBV12-4 and TRBJ1-5, with a possible D match to TRBD1 (6 bases). The V gene lost 7 bases and the J gene lost 9 bases, with 13 bases spanning the gap. The CDR3 runs to 12 residues. The CDR3 region is CASNQGRGPQHF. CDR3 in DNA: TGTGCCAGCAACCAGGGGAGAGGGCCCCAGCATTTT.

This clonotype occurred a few times. V is TRBV25-1 and J is TRBJ2-7; 9 bases line up with TRBD2. CDR1 and CDR2 from the germline V gene are MGHDK and SYGVNS. This CDR3 contains 15 residues. The trim removed 3 bases at V and 3 bases at J, leaving 6 bases unmatched. The CDR3 region is CASSDSGGPRYEQYF. CDR3 nucleotide sequence: TGTGCCAGCAGTGATAGCGGGGGCCCCCGCTACGAGCAGTACTTC.

The rearrangement joins TRBV27 to TRBJ1-5; D is ambiguous. Trimming took 4 bases from V and 2 from J, leaving 12 bases between them. The CDR3 length is 15 residues. CDR1 and CDR2 (germline): MNHEY, SMNVEV (reference sequence). The CDR3 region is CASSSLQHGNQPQHF. The CDR3 coding sequence is TGTGCCAGCAGTTCCCTCCAACACGGCAATCAGCCCCAGCATTTT.

This clonotype was seen a few times. This sequence joins TRBV10-3 and TRBJ1-6, with TRBD1 as a possible D gene (6 bases). Trimming removed 5 bases at V and 4 bases at J, with 12 bases between. The CDR3 covers 15 residues. Germline-derived CDR1 and CDR2 are ENHRY and SYGVKD. CDR3 region: CAISRETGYNSPLHF. DNA of the CDR3: TGTGCCATCAGTCGGGAGACAGGATATAATTCACCCCTCCACTTT.

The rearrangement uses TRBV6-1 and TRBJ2-3; D is possibly TRBD2 (6 bases). The CDR3 is made up of 13 amino acids. Germline V CDR1 and CDR2: MNHNS, SASEGT. V lost 5 bases to trimming and J lost 4 bases, with 10 bases between them. The CDR3 nucleotides are TGTGCCAGCAGTAGACTAGTAGCAGATACGCAGTATTTT. This gives the protein CASSRLVADTQYF.

The chain couples TRBV6-1 to TRBJ1-2, with TRBD1 matching 7 bases. Germline V gives CDR1 MNHNS, CDR2 SASEGT. The CDR3 has 12 amino acids. V lost 6 bases and J lost 7; bases outside the gene matches: 5. The CDR3 sequence is CASSRQGAGYTF. The CDR3 DNA is TGTGCCAGCAGCCGACAGGGTGCTGGCTACACCTTC.

V and J are TRBV10-3 and TRBJ2-5; D is unclear. Trimming pared 7 bases from V and 1 base from J, leaving 10 bases between. Germline values: CDR1 ENHRY, CDR2 SYGVKD. The CDR3 runs 13 residues. The CDR3 sequence is CAINAGAQETQYF. For the CDR3, the DNA is TGTGCCATCAATGCAGGAGCCCAAGAGACCCAGTACTTC.

The chain employs TRBV6-1 and TRBJ1-2; 11 nucleotides align to TRBD1. Germline V CDR1 and CDR2: MNHNS, SASEGT. The CDR3 loop spans 13 amino acids. V shed 6 bases, J shed 3 bases, and the junction held 0 bases outside the gene matches. CDR3 in amino acids: CASRGQGDYGYTF. In nucleotides, the CDR3 is TGTGCCAGCAGGGGACAGGGGGACTATGGCTACACCTTC.

The chain joins TRBV11-2 to TRBJ2-5; tentatively, D is TRBD1 (5 bases). V lost 4 bases, J lost 4 bases, and 22 bases lay in between. CDR3 length: 17 residues. In germline, CDR1 is SGHAT, CDR2 FQNNGV. The DNA for the CDR3 is TGTGCCAGCAGCTCCCAGCTGCGTCACTCCCAGGGAGAGACCCAGTACTTC. It yields the protein CASSSQLRHSQGETQYF. The full variable domain, rest sourced from reference TRBV11-2 and TRBJ2-5, is EAGVAQSPRYKIIEKRQSVAFWCNPISGHATLYWYQQILGQGPKLLIQFQNNGVVDDSQLPKDRFSAERLKGVDSTLKIQPAKLEDSAVYLCASSSQLRHSQGETQYFGPGTRLLVL.

The chain carries TRBV2 and TRBJ2-7; 11 bases map to TRBD2. The V segment lost 4 bases and the J segment 6 bases; nucleotides outside the gene matches: 8. CDR3 length: 15 amino acids. The germline V gene has CDR1 SNHLY and CDR2 FYNNEI. The DNA for the CDR3 is TGTGCCAGCAGTGGGGCTAGCGGGGGGATCGGCGAGCAGTACTTC. Translating it yields CASSGASGGIGEQYF.